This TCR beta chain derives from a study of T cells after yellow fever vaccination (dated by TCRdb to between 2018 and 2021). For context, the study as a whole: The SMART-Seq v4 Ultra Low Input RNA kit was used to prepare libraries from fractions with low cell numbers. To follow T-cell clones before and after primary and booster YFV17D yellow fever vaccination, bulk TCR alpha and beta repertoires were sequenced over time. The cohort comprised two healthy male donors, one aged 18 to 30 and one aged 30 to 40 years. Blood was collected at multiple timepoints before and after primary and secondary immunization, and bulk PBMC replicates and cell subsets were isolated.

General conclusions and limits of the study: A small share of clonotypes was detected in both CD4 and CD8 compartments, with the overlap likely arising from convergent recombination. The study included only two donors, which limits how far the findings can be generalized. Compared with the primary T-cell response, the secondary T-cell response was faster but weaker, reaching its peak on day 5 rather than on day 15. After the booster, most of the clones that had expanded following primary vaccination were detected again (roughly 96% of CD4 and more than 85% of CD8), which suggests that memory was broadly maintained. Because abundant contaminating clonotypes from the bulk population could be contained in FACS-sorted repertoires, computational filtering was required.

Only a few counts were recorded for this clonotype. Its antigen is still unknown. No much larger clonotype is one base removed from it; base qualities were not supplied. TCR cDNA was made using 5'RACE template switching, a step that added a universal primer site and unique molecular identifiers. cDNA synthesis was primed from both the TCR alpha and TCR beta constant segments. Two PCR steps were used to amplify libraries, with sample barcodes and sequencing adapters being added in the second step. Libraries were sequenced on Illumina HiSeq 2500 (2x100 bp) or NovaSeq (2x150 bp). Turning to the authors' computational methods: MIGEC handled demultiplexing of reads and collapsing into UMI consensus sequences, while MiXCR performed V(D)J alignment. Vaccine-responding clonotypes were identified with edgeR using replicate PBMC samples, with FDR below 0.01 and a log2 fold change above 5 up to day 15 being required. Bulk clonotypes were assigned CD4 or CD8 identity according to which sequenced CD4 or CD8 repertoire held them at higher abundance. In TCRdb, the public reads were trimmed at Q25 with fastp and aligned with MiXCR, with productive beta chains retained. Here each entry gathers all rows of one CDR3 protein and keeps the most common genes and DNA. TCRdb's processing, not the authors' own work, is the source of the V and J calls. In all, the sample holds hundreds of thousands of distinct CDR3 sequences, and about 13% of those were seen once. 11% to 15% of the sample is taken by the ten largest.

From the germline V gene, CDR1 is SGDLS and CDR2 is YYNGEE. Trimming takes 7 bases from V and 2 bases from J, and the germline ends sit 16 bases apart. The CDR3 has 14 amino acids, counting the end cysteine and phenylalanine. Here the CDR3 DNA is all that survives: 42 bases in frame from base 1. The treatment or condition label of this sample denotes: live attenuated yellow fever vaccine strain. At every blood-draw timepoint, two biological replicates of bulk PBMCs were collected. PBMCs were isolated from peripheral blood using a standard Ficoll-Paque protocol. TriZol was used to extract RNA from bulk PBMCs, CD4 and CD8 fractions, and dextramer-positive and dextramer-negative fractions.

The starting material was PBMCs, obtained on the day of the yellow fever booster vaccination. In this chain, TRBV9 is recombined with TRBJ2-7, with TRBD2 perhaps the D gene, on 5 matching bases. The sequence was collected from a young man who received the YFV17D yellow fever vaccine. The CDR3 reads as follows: CASSRALGPYEQYF. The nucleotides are TGTGCCAGCTCGAGGGCGCTCGGACCCTACGAGCAGTACTTC.